What follows describes a single T cell receptor beta chain. What it binds is not known. The sample comes from a study of CD8 T cells in ankylosing spondylitis. TCRdb independently ran MiXCR on the 5' RACE reads; one entry per CDR3 protein. The sample consists of 200,000 to 300,000 distinct CDR3 sequences, more than 20% of them appearing once. Study-wide results and limits: The authors reported significant enrichment of disease-linked clones in matched ankylosing spondylitis synovial fluid.

Germline CDR1 and CDR2: LGHDT and YNNKEL (reference sequence). This CDR3 has 12 amino acids. V was clipped by 3 bases and J by 4 bases, with 4 bases between them. The sequenced sample was blood, either unsorted or a sorted T cell fraction (not recorded which). This sequence originates from a male donor with ankylosing spondylitis or in good health (not recorded which). The V gene is TRBV3-1, the J gene TRBJ1-3; D is unresolved. In DNA form, the CDR3 reads TGTGCCAGCAGCCATGAGGGAAACACCATATATTTT. This translates into CASSHEGNTIYF.